The 23 T cell receptor beta chains below come from one sample, sequenced in a study of blood T cells in healthy people across ages. PCR was performed a second time for roughly 7 to 11 cycles using a sample-barcoded 5' primer and a J-beta primer mix. TCRdb reprocessed the 5' RACE reads with MiXCR, giving one entry per CDR3 protein. The top ten hold 2.5% to 3.5% of the sample, which has 600,000 to 900,000 distinct CDR3 sequences, roughly 25% seen once. These data also formed part of another study, on T cells of mothers and their children.

The sample taken for sequencing was blood. Every receptor here comes from a boy aged 5-17 years in good health.

The V call is TRBV12-3 or TRBV12-4, the J call TRBJ2-3; 10 positions match TRBD2. Trimming removed 6 bases from V and 4 bases from J; junction bases left unmatched: 7. The CDR3 is made up of 15 amino acids. CDR3 residues: CASRVPSGSADTQYF. In DNA form, the CDR3 reads TGTGCCAGCAGGGTCCCTAGCGGGAGTGCAGATACGCAGTATTTT.

In regard to this clonotype: Germline is not matched at one junction end, which may reflect a read error. The chain joins TRBV6-2 or TRBV6-3 to TRBJ2-7; D not certain. The CDR3 is made up of 11 amino acids. The germline CDR1 and CDR2 sequences are MNHEY and SVGEGT. CDR3 coding DNA: TGTGCCAGCAGCTATTCCTACGAGCAGCACTTC. This translates into CASSYSYEQHF.

The V call is TRBV29-1, the J call TRBJ2-5; 7 nucleotides line up with TRBD2. The DNA end favors TRBJ2-1, so the J call may be wrong. Germline V gene data show CDR1 as SQVTM and CDR2 as ANQGSEA. The CDR3 loop spans 12 amino acids. CDR3 bases: TGCAGCGTTGAAGATTGGGGGGGATTTCAGTTCTTC. The encoded protein is CSVEDWGGFQFF.

This chain connects TRBV27 to TRBJ2-7, with 9 nucleotides matching TRBD2. The CDR3 consists of 14 residues. The germline CDR1 and CDR2 sequences are MNHEY and SMNVEV (reference sequence). J lost 6 bases, V lost 0 bases, and 3 bases had no gene match. The CDR3 region has the DNA TGTGCCAGCAGTTTATCTACGACTAGCGGCGAGCAGTACTTC. It codes for CASSLSTTSGEQYF.

The V and J genes are TRBV28 and TRBJ1-1; D might be TRBD1 (5 bases). This CDR3 is built from 16 residues. The germline CDR1 and CDR2 sequences are MDHEN and SYDVKM. Trimming removed 3 bases at V and 3 bases at J, with 17 bases between. The CDR3 spells CASSLGSGGLYTEAFF. Written as DNA, the CDR3 is TGTGCCAGCAGTTTGGGTTCCGGGGGACTATACACTGAAGCTTTCTTT.

On this clonotype: This is likely a read error, given that the CDR3 carries no conserved phenylalanine or tryptophan at its end. The chain links TRBV9 to TRBJ1-1; D gene uncertain. V was shortened by 0 bases and J by 4 bases, with 10 bases between the two germline ends. The CDR3 runs to 14 residues. CDR1 and CDR2 from the germline V gene are SGDLS and YYNGEE. The CDR3 here is CASSVDGRGTEAFS. The DNA for the CDR3 is TGTGCCAGCAGCGTAGATGGGCGCGGCACTGAAGCTTTCTCT.

There are a few counts of this clonotype. This CDR3 fails to terminate in the conserved phenylalanine or tryptophan, so it likely reflects a read error. The V call is TRBV29-1, the J call TRBJ2-7; 8 nucleotides agree with TRBD1. Germline trimming cut 4 bases from V and 2 bases from J; bases unmatched to any gene: 4. Germline assignment: CDR1 SQVTM and CDR2 ANQGSEA. The CDR3 is 13 residues long. CDR3 in DNA: TGCAGCGTTGGGGGCAGGGGGCCCTACGAGCAGTACTCC. It translates to CSVGGRGPYEQYS.

Of note for this clonotype: At one end the junction does not follow the germline gene, possibly because of a read error. V usage is TRBV12-3 or TRBV12-4 and J usage is TRBJ2-5; TRBD1 matches at 8 bases. The better agreement between TRBJ2-7 and the DNA end casts doubt on the J call. The CDR3 runs to 12 residues. The CDR3: CAGSGQGYEQYF. The CDR3 DNA follows: TGTGCCGGCAGCGGACAGGGCTACGAGCAGTACTTC.

The V gene is TRBV3-1, the J gene TRBJ2-1, with D possibly TRBD1 on 5 matching bases. The J call may not be correct, given that the DNA end is closer to TRBJ2-7. CDR3 length equals 15 residues. Germline CDR1 and CDR2: LGHDT and YNNKEL (reference sequence). CDR3 amino acids: CASSPRRADPHEQYF. CDR3 coding DNA: TGTGCCAGCAGCCCCCGCAGGGCCGACCCCCACGAGCAGTACTTC.

The sample holds many counts of this clonotype. This rearrangement joins TRBV6-2 or TRBV6-3 to TRBJ2-1; D is unresolved. Germline-derived CDR1 and CDR2 are MNHEY and SVGEGT. The CDR3 sequence is 12 residues long. V lost 0 bases and J 4 bases, leaving 1 base between the germline ends. The CDR3 coding sequence is TGTGCCAGCAGTTACTCGTACAATGAGCAGTTCTTC. Amino acids: CASSYSYNEQFF.

The table lists this clonotype with a few counts. V is TRBV20-1 and J is TRBJ2-3; a possible D gene is TRBD2 (6 bases). The CDR3 totals 18 residues. Germline V gene lookup returns CDR1 DFQATT and CDR2 SNEGSKA (reference sequence). V gave up 3 bases and J gave up 1 base, with 23 bases separating them. CDR3 residues: CSARPPRGRGLGTDTQYF. CDR3 bases: TGCAGTGCTAGGCCTCCCCGAGGGCGGGGCCTTGGCACAGATACGCAGTATTTT.

There are a few counts of this clonotype. This chain connects TRBV7-2 to TRBJ2-5; maybe TRBD2 (6 bases). CDR3 length: 16 residues. V lost 5 bases and J lost 11, with 27 bases in between. Germline lookup yields CDR1 SGHTA and CDR2 FQGNSA. CDR3 coding DNA: TGTGCCAGCAGCCGGGGGACTGCCGGATCCCTACGAAAGCAGTACTTC. This gives the protein CASSRGTAGSLRKQYF.

In this sample, this clonotype turned up a few times. V and J are TRBV9 and TRBJ1-2; a possible D gene is TRBD1 (5 bases). Trimming cost V 3 bases and J 3 bases, with 21 bases left between them. The CDR3 contains 17 residues. The germline V gene encodes CDR1 SGDLS and CDR2 YYNGEE. Here the CDR3 reads CASSGAKGRLYDYGYTF. DNA of the CDR3: TGTGCCAGCAGCGGCGCGAAGGGACGCCTCTATGACTATGGCTACACCTTC.

The chain recombines TRBV2 with TRBJ1-2, with D perhaps matching TRBD1 (5 bases). V dropped 10 bases and J dropped 4 bases, with 19 bases sitting between them. Per the germline V gene, CDR1 is SNHLY and CDR2 is FYNNEI. The CDR3 is 14 amino acids. CDR3 bases: TGTGCCACCTATACAGGTCACTCCTTCTATGGCTACACCTTC. Translated: CATYTGHSFYGYTF.

This clonotype turned up a few times. The chain joins TRBV6-1 to TRBJ2-1; no clear D gene. The CDR3 is made up of 12 amino acids. Looked up from germline, CDR1 is MNHNS and CDR2 is SASEGT. The V end was cut by 4 bases, the J end by 8 bases, with 9 bases between. CDR3 bases: TGTGCCAGCAGTGGGCTAGTCTATGAGCAGTTCTTC. Translated: CASSGLVYEQFF.

This clonotype was found once. V and J are TRBV4-1 and TRBJ2-3; unclear D gene. The CDR3 covers 15 residues. The ends were cut back, 2 bases at V and 2 bases at J, with 11 bases in the middle. Germline values: CDR1 MGHRA, CDR2 YSYEKL. The DNA for the CDR3 is TGCGCCAGCAGCCAACCTGACTGGTACACAGATACGCAGTATTTT. Encoded protein: CASSQPDWYTDTQYF.

The chain couples TRBV4-3 to TRBJ1-1, with TRBD1 matching over 7 bases. The CDR3 sequence is 15 residues long. The J segment lost 1 base and the V segment lost 3 bases, leaving 5 bases of the junction unmatched. From germline, CDR1 is LGHNA and CDR2 YSLEER. CDR3 nucleotide sequence: TGCGCCAGCAGCCACGGGAGACAGGGGAACACTGAAGCTTTCTTT. This codes for CASSHGRQGNTEAFF.

This clonotype has a handful of counts. The chain links TRBV20-1 to TRBJ2-1; possibly TRBD1 for D (5 bases). With 5 bases removed from V and 4 bases from J, the gap between germline ends came to 12 bases. Germline V CDR1 and CDR2: DFQATT, SNEGSKA (reference sequence). This CDR3 is 13 amino acids long. The CDR3 sequence is CSAGDRQYNEQFF. Written as DNA, the CDR3 is TGCAGTGCTGGCGATCGACAGTACAATGAGCAGTTCTTC.

This sequence joins TRBV5-4 and TRBJ1-3; TRBD1 might be the D (5 bases). V lost 4 bases and J 0 bases, leaving 11 bases between the germline ends. The CDR3 is made up of 15 amino acids. The germline V gene has CDR1 SGHNT and CDR2 YYREEE (reference sequence). The CDR3 sequence: CASSRDPRSGNTIYF. The CDR3 coding sequence is TGTGCCAGCAGCCGGGACCCCCGCTCTGGAAACACCATATATTTT.

As regards this clonotype: One end of the junction varies from germline; a read error may be responsible. V usage is TRBV5-1 and J usage is TRBJ1-3; no definite D call. Per germline, CDR1 SGHRS and CDR2 YFSETQ. The CDR3 loop spans 14 amino acids. The CDR3 region is CASRDIGSGNTIYF. CDR3 DNA sequence: TGCGCCAGCAGAGATATAGGCTCTGGAAATACCATATATTTT. Full variable domain (remainder filled in from reference TRBV5-1 and TRBJ1-3): KAGVTQTPRYLIKTRGQQVTLSCSPISGHRSVSWYQQTPGQGLQFLFEYFSETQRNKGNFPGRFSGRQFSNSRSEMNVSTLELGDSALYLCASRDIGSGNTIYFGEGSWLTVV.

The chain is built from TRBV12-3 or TRBV12-4 and TRBJ2-7, with 7 bases that match TRBD1. V trimming: 5 bases; J trimming: 4 bases; junction bases outside the gene matches: 8. This CDR3 comprises 14 residues. In DNA, the CDR3 is TGTGCCAGCAGTCCGCGACAGGGCTTGTACGAGCAGTACTTC. This sequence encodes CASSPRQGLYEQYF.

This chain uses TRBV20-1 with TRBJ2-5; the D is unclear. Per germline, CDR1 DFQATT and CDR2 SNEGSKA (reference sequence). The CDR3 is made up of 15 amino acids. Deletions cut 2 bases from V and 5 bases from J, with 18 bases between. The CDR3 nucleotides are TGCAGTGCTAGACCAACGGTTTCGGCGGAGGAGACCCAGTACTTC. Translated, it gives CSARPTVSAEETQYF.

About this clonotype: Mismatch with germline at one junction end may stem from a read error. The rearrangement joins TRBV2 to TRBJ1-5, with unresolved D. From germline, CDR1 is SNHLY and CDR2 FYNNEI. The CDR3 is 14 amino acids. The CDR3 region is CASTAGNSNQPQHF. The CDR3, as DNA: TGTGCGAGCACGGCAGGAAATAGCAATCAGCCCCAGCATTTT.